The 2 T cell receptor beta chains reported below all come from one sample, sequenced in a study of cytomegalovirus exposure and HLA in healthy donors. The PCR was carried out with 60 Vbeta primers and 13 Jbeta primers. The data were produced by immunoSEQ multiplex PCR, yet TCRdb's version contains in-frame clones alone and is incomplete. The table has about 160,000 clones, over 80% seen once. Sequencing input: PBMCs. These receptors were collected from a human donor in good health.

This clone was seen more than once but under ten times. The genes are TRBV5-6 and TRBJ1-4; possible D gene TRBD1, 6 bases. Trimming left V 1 base short and J 8 bases short, with 12 bases between. CDR3 size: 14 residues. Per germline, CDR1 SGHDT and CDR2 YYEEEE. Written as DNA, the CDR3 is TGTGCCAGCAGCTTGATCTCAGGGGTCGAAAAACTGTTTTTT. As protein: CASSLISGVEKLFF.

The chain is built from TRBV6-6 and TRBJ1-2; D possibly corresponds to TRBD1 (6 bases). Germline assignment: CDR1 MNHNY and CDR2 SVGAGI (reference sequence). V was shortened by 11 bases and J by 5 bases, with 21 bases between the two germline ends. The CDR3 is made up of 14 amino acids. In DNA, the CDR3 is TGTGCCGCACAGGAAAGGGGGACCAAATATGGCTACACCTTC. As protein: CAAQERGTKYGYTF.